A single sample is the source of the 3 T cell receptor beta chains below, sequenced in a study of blood T cell repertoires in COVID-19. Generated by immunoSEQ multiplex PCR, the TCRdb table keeps only in-frame clones and is missing some. Among 35,000 to 50,000 clones listed, just under 85% were seen once. Input material: peripheral blood. The receptors were sampled from a human donor with acute or convalescent COVID-19. The donor label of this sample is uncertain.

The V call is TRBV5-1, the J call TRBJ2-4; D unresolved. CDR1 and CDR2 from the germline V gene are SGHRS and YFSETQ. This CDR3 comprises 15 residues. V shed 0 bases and J shed 0 bases, with 7 bases lying between them. This CDR3 is CASSLGVIAKNIQYF. DNA for the CDR3: TGCGCCAGCAGCTTGGGCGTAATAGCCAAAAACATTCAGTACTTC.

This chain links TRBV6-5 with TRBJ1-5; D gene uncertain. Trimming pared 7 bases from V and 3 bases from J, leaving 13 bases between. The CDR3 covers 14 residues. In germline, CDR1 is MNHEY, CDR2 SVGAGI. The CDR3 DNA sequence: TGTGCCAGCAACTATGACGGATACAATCAGCCCCAGCATTTT. This translates into CASNYDGYNQPQHF.

This chain connects TRBV7-8 to TRBJ2-5, with 7 bases aligning to TRBD2. The germline V gene has CDR1 SGHVS and CDR2 FQNEAQ. This CDR3 comprises 17 residues. Trimming took 1 base from V and 5 from J; bases not matched to a gene: 13. The CDR3 region is CASSLVGGSGLAETQYF. In DNA, the CDR3 is TGTGCCAGCAGCTTAGTAGGCGGTAGCGGGTTGGCCGAGACCCAGTACTTC.